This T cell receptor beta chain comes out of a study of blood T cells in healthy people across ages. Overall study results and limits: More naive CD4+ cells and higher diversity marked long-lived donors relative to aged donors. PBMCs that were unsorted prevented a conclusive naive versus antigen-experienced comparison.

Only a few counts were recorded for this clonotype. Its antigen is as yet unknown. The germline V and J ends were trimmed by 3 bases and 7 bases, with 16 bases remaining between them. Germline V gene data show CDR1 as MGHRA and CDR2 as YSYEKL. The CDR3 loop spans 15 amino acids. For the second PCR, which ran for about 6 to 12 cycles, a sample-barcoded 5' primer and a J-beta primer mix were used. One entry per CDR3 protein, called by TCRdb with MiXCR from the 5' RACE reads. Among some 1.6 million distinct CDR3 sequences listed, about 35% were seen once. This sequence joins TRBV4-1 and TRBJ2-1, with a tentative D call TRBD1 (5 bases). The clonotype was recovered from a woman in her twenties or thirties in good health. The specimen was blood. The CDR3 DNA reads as TGCGCCAGCAGCCATGGCAGGGTGAATGTGAATGAGCAGTTCTTC. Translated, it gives CASSHGRVNVNEQFF.